This is a list of T cell receptor beta chains from one sample in a study of identical twins. TCRdb reanalysed the 5' RACE reads using MiXCR and keeps one entry per CDR3 protein. The sample gives about 570,000 distinct CDR3 sequences, nearly 10% of which show up once; around 3.2% is in the top ten. This same sample was also taken into another study, of yellow fever vaccine responses in identical twins.

The specimen sequenced was PBMCs. These receptors came from a woman under 30 in good health. The CDR3 runs from the conserved cysteine through the conserved F or W. D genes are given only for firm matches. Clone size, where shown, is once, few, many, or a class for clones that have expanded.

>TRBV24-1|many|TRBJ2-3|-
TGTGCCACCAGTGATCCCCGACTTCTCCCGTCGCAGTATTTT
CATSDPRLLPSQYF
>TRBV3-1|many|TRBJ1-5|-
TGTGCCAGCAGCCAAGATTCCTACGGCGGCAATCAGCCCCAGCATTTT
CASSQDSYGGNQPQHF
>TRBV7-9|-|TRBJ2-1|-
TGTGCCAGCAGGGGAGCCTTCAGCCTTTACAATGAGCAGTTCTTC
CASRGAFSLYNEQFF
>TRBV7-2|-|TRBJ2-7|-
TGTGCCAGCAGCTCCCCCGGGCGGGTCTCCTACGAGCAGTACTTC
CASSSPGRVSYEQYF
>TRBV5-6|-|TRBJ2-7|TRBD2
TGTGCCAGCAGCTTGTATAGCGGGACACCTAGCTACGAGCAGTACTTC
CASSLYSGTPSYEQYF
>TRBV5-5|-|TRBJ2-6|-
TGTGCCAGCAGCTACCCCACAGAACCAAGCTCTGGGGCCAACGTCCTGACTTTC
CASSYPTEPSSGANVLTF
>TRBV4-1|-|TRBJ2-1|-
TGCGCCAGCAGCCAGACAAATGTGCAGTTCTTC
CASSQTNVQFF
>TRBV20-1|few|TRBJ2-1|-
TGCAGTGCTAGTCGCCCCCGGACAGCGAACAATGAGCAGTTCTTC
CSASRPRTANNEQFF
>TRBV7-2|-|TRBJ2-6|TRBD1
TGTGCCAGCAGCCTCAGGGGGTTTGGGGCCAACGTCCTGACTTTC
CASSLRGFGANVLTF
>TRBV5-1|many|TRBJ2-5|-
TGCGCCAGCAGCTTGGAGTTCACATCCCAAGAGACCCAGTACTTC
CASSLEFTSQETQYF
>TRBV5-1|-|TRBJ2-5|-
TGCGCCAGCAGCTTGGCCGTCGGGCAGGTCAGGGAGACCCAGTACTTC
CASSLAVGQVRETQYF
>TRBV14|few|TRBJ1-2|-
TGTGCCAGCAGAGGAGGGAGTTTCCCTGGCTACACCTTC
CASRGGSFPGYTF
>TRBV6-5|once|TRBJ1-1|-
TGTGCCAGCGGGCGCGCTGAAGCTTTCTTT
CASGRAEAFF
>TRBV27|many|TRBJ2-2|-
TGTGCCAGCGGTGGGCCCGGGGAGCTGTTTTTT
CASGGPGELFF
>TRBV9|-|TRBJ2-3|-
TGTGCCAGCAGCACATCAAGCACAGATACGCAGTATTTT
CASSTSSTDTQYF
>TRBV6-5|-|TRBJ2-7|-
TGTGCCAGCAGTTACTCGAACTTGGCCTACGAGCAGTACTTC
CASSYSNLAYEQYF
>TRBV5-1|few|TRBJ2-5|TRBD2
TGCGCCAGCAGCTTGGAGGGACTAGCGGGGGTAGAGACCCAGTACTTC
CASSLEGLAGVETQYF
>TRBV11-2|many|TRBJ1-1|-
TGTGCCAGCAGCTTAGGGTTCAGAGGGAACACTGAAGCTTTCTTT
CASSLGFRGNTEAFF
>TRBV7-8|few|TRBJ2-3|TRBD1
TGTGCCAGCAGCCCACCCGGGACAGGGGGTGATACGCAGTATTTT
CASSPPGTGGDTQYF